The rows below give T cell receptor beta chains drawn from one sample of a study of early T cells in non-severe SARS-CoV-2 infection. MiXCR, run by TCRdb on the 5' RACE reads, gives a single entry per CDR3 protein. This table holds tens of thousands of distinct CDR3 sequences, about 9.5% found once. Specimen: whole blood. These receptors came from an adult who was a healthcare worker with PCR-confirmed SARS-CoV-2 infection or an uninfected control (not recorded which). The CDR3 runs from the conserved cysteine through the conserved F or W. Each record gives: J gene, clone size, D gene, V gene, CDR3 DNA, CDR3 protein. The D gene is left open where the match is weak. Some rows mark clone size as missing; the rest say once, few, many or name a class of expanded clone.

J gene: TRBJ1-1; clone size: -; D gene: -; V gene: TRBV12-3/TRBV12-4; CDR3 DNA: TGTGCCAGCTGGTTCAGGGTGAACACTGAAGCTTTCTTT; CDR3 protein: CASWFRVNTEAFF
J gene: TRBJ2-1; clone size: -; D gene: TRBD1; V gene: TRBV6-2/TRBV6-3; CDR3 DNA: TGTGCCAGCAGCCTCCGGGACAGGGTATCATTAGAGCAGTTCTTC; CDR3 protein: CASSLRDRVSLEQFF
J gene: TRBJ2-2; clone size: few; D gene: -; V gene: TRBV9; CDR3 DNA: TGTGCCAGCAGCGTCAGCGGAACGAACACCGGGGAGCTGTTTTTT; CDR3 protein: CASSVSGTNTGELFF
J gene: TRBJ2-7; clone size: many; D gene: TRBD1; V gene: TRBV25-1; CDR3 DNA: TGTGCCTCCTCGGGCAGGGGGCCGCGGGCTAGCGAGCAGTACTTC; CDR3 protein: CASSGRGPRASEQYF
J gene: TRBJ2-7; clone size: many; D gene: TRBD1; V gene: TRBV10-3; CDR3 DNA: TGTGCCATCATGGGACAGAGCTCCTACGAGCAGTACTTC; CDR3 protein: CAIMGQSSYEQYF
J gene: TRBJ2-5; clone size: -; D gene: TRBD2; V gene: TRBV6-6; CDR3 DNA: TGTGCCAGCAGTGTGGGGGGGGGATTCGAGACCCAGTACTTC; CDR3 protein: CASSVGGGFETQYF
J gene: TRBJ1-1; clone size: many; D gene: -; V gene: TRBV29-1; CDR3 DNA: TGCAGCGTTGGAGGAGTGATCGCGGAAGCTTTCTTT; CDR3 protein: CSVGGVIAEAFF
J gene: TRBJ2-5; clone size: few; D gene: -; V gene: TRBV11-1; CDR3 DNA: TGTGCCAGCAGCTCCCCTTGGGTTTCCGTGGAGCAAGAGACCCAGTACTTC; CDR3 protein: CASSSPWVSVEQETQYF
J gene: TRBJ2-1; clone size: few; D gene: -; V gene: TRBV7-2; CDR3 DNA: TGTGCCAGCAGCCAACGTCATAGCCCGTTCTTC; CDR3 protein: CASSQRHSPFF
J gene: TRBJ2-1; clone size: -; D gene: TRBD2; V gene: TRBV20-1; CDR3 DNA: TGCAGTGCACCGACTAGCGGGGCGGAGTACTACAATGAGCAGTTCTTC; CDR3 protein: CSAPTSGAEYYNEQFF
J gene: TRBJ2-1; clone size: many; D gene: -; V gene: TRBV7-9; CDR3 DNA: TGTGCCAGCAGCGGGGGATCCGGGAATGAGCAGTTCTTC; CDR3 protein: CASSGGSGNEQFF
J gene: TRBJ2-2; clone size: many; D gene: TRBD1; V gene: TRBV12-3/TRBV12-4; CDR3 DNA: TGTGCCAGCAGTCCTTGGACAGGTCAGACCGGGGAGCTGTTTTTT; CDR3 protein: CASSPWTGQTGELFF
J gene: TRBJ1-1; clone size: -; D gene: TRBD1; V gene: TRBV29-1; CDR3 DNA: TGCGGCGGGGGAGACAGGGGTGGTGAAGCTTTCTTT; CDR3 protein: CGGGDRGGEAFF
J gene: TRBJ2-4; clone size: -; D gene: -; V gene: TRBV6-4; CDR3 DNA: TGTGCCAGCAGTGATCTAAAACTACTAGCCAAAAACATTCAGTACTTC; CDR3 protein: CASSDLKLLAKNIQYF
J gene: TRBJ2-1; clone size: -; D gene: -; V gene: TRBV30; CDR3 DNA: TGTGCCTGGGGCCGAACGTCTCCCGGTGATTATTACAATGAGCAGTTCTTC; CDR3 protein: CAWGRTSPGDYYNEQFF
J gene: TRBJ2-1; clone size: medium-sized; D gene: -; V gene: TRBV3-1; CDR3 DNA: TGTGCCAGCAGCCAAGAGGGGCGGAGCAATGAGCAGTTCTTC; CDR3 protein: CASSQEGRSNEQFF
J gene: TRBJ1-5; clone size: few; D gene: -; V gene: TRBV7-2; CDR3 DNA: TGTGCCAGCAGCTCACGGGCGTCCGATCAGCCCCAGCATTTT; CDR3 protein: CASSSRASDQPQHF
J gene: TRBJ1-1; clone size: many; D gene: -; V gene: TRBV12-3/TRBV12-4; CDR3 DNA: TGTGCCAGCAGTCCCCGCCCTCGCGGTGAAGCTTTCTTT; CDR3 protein: CASSPRPRGEAFF
J gene: TRBJ2-1; clone size: few; D gene: -; V gene: TRBV19; CDR3 DNA: TGTGCCAGTAGTAATAAGCCCGAATTAGAGCAGTTCTTC; CDR3 protein: CASSNKPELEQFF
J gene: TRBJ2-7; clone size: many; D gene: -; V gene: TRBV5-1; CDR3 DNA: TGCGCCAGCAGACCCCCCGGGGGTTCCCACGAGCAGTACTTC; CDR3 protein: CASRPPGGSHEQYF
J gene: TRBJ1-2; clone size: many; D gene: TRBD1; V gene: TRBV5-1; CDR3 DNA: TGCGCCAGCAGCTACGGGACAGCCTATGGCTACACCTTC; CDR3 protein: CASSYGTAYGYTF
J gene: TRBJ1-5; clone size: many; D gene: -; V gene: TRBV19; CDR3 DNA: TGTGCCAGTAGTATCCTACCGTATCAGCCCCAGCATTTT; CDR3 protein: CASSILPYQPQHF